The present entry profiles one T cell receptor beta chain with its context. Its target is unknown. This sample stems from a study of graft-versus-host responses after intestinal transplantation. Study observations and caveats: Some GvH clones appeared in ileal mucosa or blood before recipient bone marrow.

Method: immunoSEQ multiplex PCR; TCRdb's copy keeps in-frame clones and lacks some. The data show about 85,000 clones, roughly 90% seen once. CDR3 length: 15 residues. V was pared by 4 bases and J by 4 bases, with 16 bases between. Germline V CDR1 and CDR2: SGDLS, YYNGEE. The TCR was taken from a human donor who was the organ donor for an intestinal transplant. The starting material was unstimulated CD8+ T cells sorted from spleen or lymph node cells, obtained before transplant. The chain recombines TRBV9 with TRBJ2-3; D gene uncertain. DNA of the CDR3: TGTGCCAGCAGCCCCGGCCCTTCGGGCGCAGATACGCAGTATTTT. Residues: CASSPGPSGADTQYF. Full variable domain (missing parts from reference TRBV9 and TRBJ2-3): DSGVTQTPKHLITATGQRVTLRCSPRSGDLSVYWYQQSLDQGLQFLIQYYNGEERAKGNILERFSAQQFPDLHSELNLSSLELGDSALYFCASSPGPSGADTQYFGPGTRLTVL.